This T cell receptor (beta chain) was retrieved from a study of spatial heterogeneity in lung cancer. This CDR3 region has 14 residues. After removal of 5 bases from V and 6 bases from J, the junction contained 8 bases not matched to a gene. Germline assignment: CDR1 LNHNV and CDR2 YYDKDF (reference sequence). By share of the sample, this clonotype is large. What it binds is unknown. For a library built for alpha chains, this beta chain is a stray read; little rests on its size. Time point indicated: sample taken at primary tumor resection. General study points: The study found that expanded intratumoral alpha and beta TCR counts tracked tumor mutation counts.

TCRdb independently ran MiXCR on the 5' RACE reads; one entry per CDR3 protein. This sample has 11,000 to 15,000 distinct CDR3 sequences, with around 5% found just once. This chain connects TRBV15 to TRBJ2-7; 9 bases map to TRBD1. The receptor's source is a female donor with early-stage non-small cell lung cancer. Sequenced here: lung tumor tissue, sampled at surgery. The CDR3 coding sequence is TGTGCCACCAGCCCCGGGACAGGGCTTGCCGAGCAGTACTTC. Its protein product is CATSPGTGLAEQYF. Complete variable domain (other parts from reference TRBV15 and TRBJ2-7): DAMVIQNPRYQVTQFGKPVTLSCSQTLNHNVMYWYQQKSSQAPKLLFHYYDKDFNNEADTPDNFQSRRPNTSFCFLDIRSPGLGDTAMYLCATSPGTGLAEQYFGPGTRLTVT.